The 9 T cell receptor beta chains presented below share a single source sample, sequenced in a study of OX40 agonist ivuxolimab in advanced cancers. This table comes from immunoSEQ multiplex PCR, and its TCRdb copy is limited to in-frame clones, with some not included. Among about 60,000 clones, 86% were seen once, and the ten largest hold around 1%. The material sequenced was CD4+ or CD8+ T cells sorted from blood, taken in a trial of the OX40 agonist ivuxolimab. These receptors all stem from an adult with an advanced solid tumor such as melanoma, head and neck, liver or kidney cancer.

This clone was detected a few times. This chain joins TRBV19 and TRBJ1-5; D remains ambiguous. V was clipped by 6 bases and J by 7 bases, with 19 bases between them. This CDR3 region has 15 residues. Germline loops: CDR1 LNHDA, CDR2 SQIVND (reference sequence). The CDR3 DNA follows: TGTGCCAGTAGGCTCAACTTCGAGGCAGGACAGCCCCAGCATTTT. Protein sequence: CASRLNFEAGQPQHF. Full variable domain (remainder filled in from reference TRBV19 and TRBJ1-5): DGGITQSPKYLFRKEGQNVTLSCEQNLNHDAMYWYRQDPGQGLRLIYYSQIVNDFQKGDIAEGYSVSREKKESFPLTVTSAQKNPTAFYLCASRLNFEAGQPQHFGDGTRLSIL.

CDR3 coding DNA: TGTGCCAGCAGCTATTTGACTAGCGGGAGCAACGAGCAGTACTTC. Translation gives CASSYLTSGSNEQYF. The rearrangement joins TRBV5-6 to TRBJ2-7; TRBD2 aligns across 12 bases. Germline V gene data show CDR1 as SGHDT and CDR2 as YYEEEE. V lost 3 bases and J lost 5; bases outside the gene matches: 6. There are 15 residues in the CDR3.

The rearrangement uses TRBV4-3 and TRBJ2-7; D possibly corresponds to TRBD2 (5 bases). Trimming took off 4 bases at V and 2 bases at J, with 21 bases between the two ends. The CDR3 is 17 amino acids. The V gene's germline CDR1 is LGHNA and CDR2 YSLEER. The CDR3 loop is CASSPTRGAEAAYEQYF. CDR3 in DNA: TGCGCCAGCAGCCCCACTCGAGGTGCGGAGGCGGCCTACGAGCAGTACTTC.

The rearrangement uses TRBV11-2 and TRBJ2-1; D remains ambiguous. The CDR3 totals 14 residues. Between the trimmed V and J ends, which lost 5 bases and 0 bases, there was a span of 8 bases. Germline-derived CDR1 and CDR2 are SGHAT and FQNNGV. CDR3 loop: CASSLNPSYNEQFF. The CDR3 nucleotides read TGTGCCAGCAGCCTCAACCCCTCCTACAATGAGCAGTTCTTC.

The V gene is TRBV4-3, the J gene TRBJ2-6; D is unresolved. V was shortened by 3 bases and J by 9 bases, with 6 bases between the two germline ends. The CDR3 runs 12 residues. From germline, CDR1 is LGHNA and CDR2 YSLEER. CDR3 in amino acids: CASSQGYNVLTF. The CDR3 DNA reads TGCGCCAGCAGCCAGGGTTACAACGTCCTGACTTTC.

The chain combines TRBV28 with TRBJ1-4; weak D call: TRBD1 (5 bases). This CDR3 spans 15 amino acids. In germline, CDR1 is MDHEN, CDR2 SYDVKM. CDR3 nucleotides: TGTGCGTCCTGGGGGAGGGATACAACTAATGAAAAACTGTTTTTT. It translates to CASWGRDTTNEKLFF.

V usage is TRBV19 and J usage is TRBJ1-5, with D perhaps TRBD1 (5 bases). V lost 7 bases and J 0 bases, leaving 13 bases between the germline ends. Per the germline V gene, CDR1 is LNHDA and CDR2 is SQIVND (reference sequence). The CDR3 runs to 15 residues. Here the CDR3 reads CASIRDHSSNQPQHF. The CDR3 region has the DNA TGTGCCAGTATCCGGGACCATTCTAGCAATCAGCCCCAGCATTTT.

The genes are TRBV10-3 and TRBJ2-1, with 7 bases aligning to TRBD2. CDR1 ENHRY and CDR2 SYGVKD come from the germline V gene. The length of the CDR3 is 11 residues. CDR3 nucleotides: TGTGCGGGAGGGTCCTACAATGAGCAGTTCTTC. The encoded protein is CAGGSYNEQFF.

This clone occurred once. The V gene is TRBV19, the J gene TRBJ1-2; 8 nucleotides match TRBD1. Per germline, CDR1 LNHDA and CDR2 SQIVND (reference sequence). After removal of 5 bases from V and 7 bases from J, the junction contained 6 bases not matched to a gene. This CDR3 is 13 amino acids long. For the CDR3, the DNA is TGTGCCAGTAGTTCACAGGGGGGCCTTGGCTACACCTTC. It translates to CASSSQGGLGYTF.